This T cell receptor (beta chain) stems from a study of identical twins. Template switching supplied a universal primer site; unique molecular identifiers were carried on the cDNA. TCRdb ran MiXCR on the 5' RACE reads and lists one entry per CDR3 protein. The sample includes 200,000 to 250,000 distinct CDR3 sequences, 6% to 8.5% of them seen just once. These data were likewise used in another study, on yellow fever vaccine responses in identical twins.

The specimen was CD8+ T cells sorted from blood. The source of this sequence is a woman between 18 and 30 years old in good health.

CDR3 DNA: TGTGCCAGCAGCTTACGGGGGACTAGCGGCACAGATACGCAGTATTTT. This encodes CASSLRGTSGTDTQYF. The chain couples TRBV7-6 to TRBJ2-3; TRBD2 matches at 10 bases. This CDR3 region has 16 residues. Germline CDR1 and CDR2: SGHVS and FNYEAQ. V shed 2 bases, J shed 1 base, and the junction held 3 bases outside the gene matches.